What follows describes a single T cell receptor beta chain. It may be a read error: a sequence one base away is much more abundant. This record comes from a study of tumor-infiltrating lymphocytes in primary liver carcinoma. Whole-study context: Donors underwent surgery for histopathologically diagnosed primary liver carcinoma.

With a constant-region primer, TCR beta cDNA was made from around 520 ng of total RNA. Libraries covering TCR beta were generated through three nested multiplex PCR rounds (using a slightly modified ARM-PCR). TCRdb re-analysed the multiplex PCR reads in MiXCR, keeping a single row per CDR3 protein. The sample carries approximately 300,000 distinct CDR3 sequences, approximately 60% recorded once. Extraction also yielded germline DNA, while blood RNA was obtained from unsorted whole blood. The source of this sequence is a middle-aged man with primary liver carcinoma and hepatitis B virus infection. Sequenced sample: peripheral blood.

The CDR3 reads CATAPELAGVNEQFF. The CDR3 DNA sequence: TGTGCCACCGCCCCGGAGCTAGCGGGAGTCAATGAGCAGTTCTTC. The rearrangement links TRBV24-1 to TRBJ2-1, with 10 bases identical to TRBD2. Germline-derived CDR1 and CDR2 are KGHDR and SFDVKD. The CDR3 runs to 15 residues. The V segment lost 9 bases and the J segment 6 bases; nucleotides outside the gene matches: 10.